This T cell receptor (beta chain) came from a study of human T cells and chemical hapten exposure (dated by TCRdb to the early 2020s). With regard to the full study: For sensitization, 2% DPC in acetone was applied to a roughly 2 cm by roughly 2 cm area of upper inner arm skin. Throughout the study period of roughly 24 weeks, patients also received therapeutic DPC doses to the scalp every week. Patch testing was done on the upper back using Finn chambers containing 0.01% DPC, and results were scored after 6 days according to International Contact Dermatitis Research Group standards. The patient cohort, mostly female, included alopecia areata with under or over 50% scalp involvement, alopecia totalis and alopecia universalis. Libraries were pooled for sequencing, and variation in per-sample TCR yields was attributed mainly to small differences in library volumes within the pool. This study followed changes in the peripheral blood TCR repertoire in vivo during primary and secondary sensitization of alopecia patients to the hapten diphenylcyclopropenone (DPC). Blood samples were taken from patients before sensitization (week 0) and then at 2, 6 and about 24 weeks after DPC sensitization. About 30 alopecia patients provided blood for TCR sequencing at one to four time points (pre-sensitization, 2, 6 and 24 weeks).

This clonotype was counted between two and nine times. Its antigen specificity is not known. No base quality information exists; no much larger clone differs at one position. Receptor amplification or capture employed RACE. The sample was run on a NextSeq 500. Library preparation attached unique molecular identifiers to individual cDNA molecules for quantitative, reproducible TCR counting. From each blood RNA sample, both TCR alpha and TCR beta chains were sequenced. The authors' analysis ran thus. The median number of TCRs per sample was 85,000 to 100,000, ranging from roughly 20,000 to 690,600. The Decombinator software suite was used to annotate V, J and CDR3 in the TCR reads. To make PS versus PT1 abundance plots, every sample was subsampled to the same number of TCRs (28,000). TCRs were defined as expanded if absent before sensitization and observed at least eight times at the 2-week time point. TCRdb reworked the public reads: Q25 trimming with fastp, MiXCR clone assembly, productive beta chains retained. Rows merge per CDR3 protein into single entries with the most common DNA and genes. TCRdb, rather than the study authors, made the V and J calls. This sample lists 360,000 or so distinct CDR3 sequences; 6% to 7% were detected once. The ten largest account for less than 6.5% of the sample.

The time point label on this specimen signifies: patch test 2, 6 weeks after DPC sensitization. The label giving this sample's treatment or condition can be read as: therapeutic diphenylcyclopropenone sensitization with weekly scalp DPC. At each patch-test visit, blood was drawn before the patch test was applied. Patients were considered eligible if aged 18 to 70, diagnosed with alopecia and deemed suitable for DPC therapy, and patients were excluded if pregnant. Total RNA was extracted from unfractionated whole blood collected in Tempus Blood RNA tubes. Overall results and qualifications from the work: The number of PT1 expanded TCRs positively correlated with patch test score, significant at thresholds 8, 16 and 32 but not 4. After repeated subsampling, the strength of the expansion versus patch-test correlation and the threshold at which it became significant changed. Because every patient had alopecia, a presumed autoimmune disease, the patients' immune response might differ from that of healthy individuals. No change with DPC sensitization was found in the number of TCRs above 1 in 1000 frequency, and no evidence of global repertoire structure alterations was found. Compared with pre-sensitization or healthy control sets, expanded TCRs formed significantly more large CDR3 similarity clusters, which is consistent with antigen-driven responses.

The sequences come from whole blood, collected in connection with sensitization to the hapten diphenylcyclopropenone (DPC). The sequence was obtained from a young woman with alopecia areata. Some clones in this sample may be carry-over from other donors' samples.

The CDR3: CASGIGQSNTEAFF. Here is the DNA: TGTGCTAGTGGTATCGGACAATCGAACACTGAAGCTTTCTTT. Recombination connected TRBV12-5 to TRBJ1-1; tentative D gene TRBD1, with 5 bases matching. According to the germline V gene, CDR1 reads LGHNT and CDR2 reads FRNRAP. V is pared back by 5 bases and J by 1 base, with 11 bases lying between the germline termini. The CDR3 spans 14 residues, from the cysteine through the phenylalanine. Here the CDR3 DNA is all that survives: 42 bases in frame from base 1.